One and the same sample provided the 8 T cell receptor beta chains below, sequenced in a study of blood T cell repertoires in COVID-19. The repertoire was sequenced with immunoSEQ multiplex PCR; TCRdb's copy has only in-frame clones and lacks some. The sample includes roughly 190,000 clones, around 83% of them seen just once. Sequenced sample: PBMCs or T cells enriched from blood (not recorded which). These receptor sequences come from a woman between 40 and 55 years old in a cohort exposed to, infected with or recovered from COVID-19 (not recorded which).

The rearrangement uses TRBV19 and TRBJ1-1; D not resolved. Germline lookup yields CDR1 LNHDA and CDR2 SQIVND (reference sequence). This CDR3 is 15 amino acids long. The V and J ends lost 0 bases and 0 bases respectively, with 8 bases between them. For the CDR3, the DNA is TGTGCCAGTAGTATAGATGCAGGCATGAACACTGAAGCTTTCTTT. This codes for CASSIDAGMNTEAFF.

The chain uses TRBV3-1 (or the pseudogene TRBV3-2) and TRBJ2-5; 10 positions match TRBD2. The germline V gene has CDR1 LGHDT and CDR2 YNNKEL (reference sequence). The CDR3 contains 14 residues. The V and J ends lost 7 bases and 5 bases, in that order; junction bases with no gene match: 7. For the CDR3, the DNA is TGTGCCAGCAAGCGTCTAGCGGGGGAGGAGACCCAGTACTTC. It is translated as CASKRLAGEETQYF.

The chain employs TRBV6-2 or TRBV6-3 and TRBJ1-1, with D possibly being TRBD1 (6 bases). The V gene's germline CDR1 is MNHEY and CDR2 SVGEGT. The CDR3 runs 14 residues. V was pared by 3 bases and J by 0 bases, with 8 bases between. This chain's CDR3 is CASSYDRMNTEAFF. CDR3 nucleotides: TGTGCCAGCAGTTATGACAGGATGAACACTGAAGCTTTCTTT.

The chain joins TRBV11-2 to TRBJ2-3; D gene unclear. Deletions cut 2 bases from V and 7 bases from J, with 7 bases between. Germline values: CDR1 SGHAT, CDR2 FQNNGV. CDR3 length: 12 residues. CDR3 coding DNA: TGTGCCAGCAGCTTAAACGGGTATACGCAGTATTTT. Translation: CASSLNGYTQYF.

This clone was observed once. The rearrangement links TRBV28 to TRBJ2-7, with 8 bases that match TRBD2. The J segment lost 2 bases and the V segment lost 7 bases, leaving 7 bases of the junction unmatched. CDR3 size: 14 residues. CDR1 MDHEN and CDR2 SYDVKM come from the germline V gene. The CDR3 region is CASTRGGLTYEQYF. CDR3 DNA: TGTGCCAGCACCCGCGGGGGGTTAACCTACGAGCAGTACTTC.

The chain has TRBV3-1 (or the pseudogene TRBV3-2) and TRBJ1-4; TRBD1 matches at 9 bases. The CDR3 runs to 16 residues. With V trimmed by 2 bases and J by 8 bases, 9 bases remained unmatched. From germline, CDR1 is LGHDT and CDR2 YNNKEL (reference sequence). The CDR3 spells CASSQQPGQGGEKLFF. CDR3 sequence (DNA): TGTGCCAGCAGCCAACAACCGGGACAGGGAGGAGAAAAACTGTTTTTT.

The rearrangement links TRBV5-1 to TRBJ2-1, with 7 bases that match TRBD2. The germline gives CDR1 SGHRS, CDR2 YFSETQ. Trimming removed 0 bases from V and 3 bases from J; junction bases left unmatched: 3. The CDR3 is made up of 15 amino acids. CDR3 DNA: TGCGCCAGCAGCTTGGGGCTAGCGGACTACAATGAGCAGTTCTTC. Its translation is CASSLGLADYNEQFF.

This rearrangement joins TRBV19 to TRBJ1-5; the D gene is possibly TRBD1 (5 bases). Germline V gives CDR1 LNHDA, CDR2 SQIVND (reference sequence). CDR3 length equals 15 residues. V was cut by 1 base and J by 0 bases, with 7 bases left in between. The CDR3 DNA is TGTGCCAGTAGTATAGGCAGGGTTAGCAATCAGCCCCAGCATTTT. Residues: CASSIGRVSNQPQHF.